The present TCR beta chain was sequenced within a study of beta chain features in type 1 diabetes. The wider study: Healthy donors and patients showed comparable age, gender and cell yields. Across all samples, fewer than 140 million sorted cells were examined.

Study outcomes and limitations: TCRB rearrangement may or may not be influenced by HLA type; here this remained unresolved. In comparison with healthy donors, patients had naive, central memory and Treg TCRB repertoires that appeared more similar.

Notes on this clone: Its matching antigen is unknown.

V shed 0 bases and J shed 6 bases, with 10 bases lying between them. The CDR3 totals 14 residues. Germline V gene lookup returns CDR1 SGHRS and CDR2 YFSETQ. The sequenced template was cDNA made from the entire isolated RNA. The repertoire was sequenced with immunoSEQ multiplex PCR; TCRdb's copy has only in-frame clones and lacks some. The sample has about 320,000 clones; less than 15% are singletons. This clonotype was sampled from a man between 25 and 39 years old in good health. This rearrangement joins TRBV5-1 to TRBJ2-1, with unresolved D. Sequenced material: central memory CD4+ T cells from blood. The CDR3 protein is CASSLGQDANEQFF. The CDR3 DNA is TGCGCCAGCAGCTTGGGGCAGGATGCCAATGAGCAGTTCTTC.